Listed here are 20 T cell receptor beta chains from one sample, sequenced in a study of T-cell reconstitution after alpha-beta-depleted transplantation in children. Preparation of the TCRbeta library was carried out with unique molecular identifiers. TCRdb reanalysed the PCR reads using MiXCR and keeps one entry per CDR3 protein. This table has 600,000 to 700,000 distinct CDR3 sequences, roughly 15% appearing once. Source: PBMCs from the stem cell graft donor, taken from the stem cell graft. The receptors derive from a human donor who donated a stem cell graft to a child with acute myeloid leukemia.

Remarks on this clonotype: The CDR3 carries no conserved terminal phenylalanine or tryptophan, so it likely arises from a read error. The genes are TRBV5-1 and TRBJ2-5; D is undetermined. The CDR3 loop spans 13 amino acids. V shed 0 bases and J shed 1 base, with 4 bases lying between them. In germline, CDR1 is SGHRS, CDR2 YFSETQ. As DNA, the CDR3 is TGCGCCAGCAGCTTGGGGCCCCAAGAGACCCAGTACGTC. Its protein product is CASSLGPQETQYV.

This clonotype was seen many times. The chain combines TRBV28 with TRBJ1-5, with D perhaps TRBD1 (6 bases). Deletions cut 5 bases from V and 4 bases from J, with 9 bases between. Germline lookup yields CDR1 MDHEN and CDR2 SYDVKM. The CDR3 covers 13 residues. The CDR3 is CASSTGTNQPQHF. As DNA, the CDR3 is TGTGCCAGCAGTACAGGGACGAATCAGCCCCAGCATTTT.

There are many counts of this clonotype. CDR3 in amino acids: CSAATTGEETQYF. For the CDR3, the DNA is TGCAGTGCGGCTACGACAGGAGAAGAGACCCAGTACTTC. V gene TRBV20-1 combines with J gene TRBJ2-5; D possibly corresponds to TRBD1 (6 bases). This CDR3 spans 13 amino acids. CDR1 is DFQATT and CDR2 is SNEGSKA in the germline V gene (reference sequence). Trimming left V 6 bases short and J 3 bases short, with 14 bases between.

This clonotype turned up a few times. The chain links TRBV10-3 to TRBJ2-3; 11 bases are a match to TRBD2. This CDR3 region has 15 residues. CDR1 ENHRY and CDR2 SYGVKD come from the germline V gene. V was pared by 7 bases and J by 2 bases, with 5 bases of the junction left unmatched. The CDR3 loop reads CAITRLAGLTDTQYF. DNA for the CDR3: TGTGCCATCACTCGACTAGCGGGGCTCACAGATACGCAGTATTTT.

This clonotype was counted at least ten times. V and J are TRBV12-3 or TRBV12-4 and TRBJ2-2; 7 nucleotides align to TRBD2. The trim removed 3 bases at V and 3 bases at J, leaving 7 bases unmatched. This CDR3 is built from 16 residues. CDR3: CASSFFAGRDTGELFF. CDR3 DNA: TGTGCCAGCAGTTTTTTTGCAGGGAGGGACACCGGGGAGCTGTTTTTT.

This sequence joins TRBV7-3 and TRBJ1-6; D is unclear. Germline assignment: CDR1 SGHTA and CDR2 FQGTGA. V was cut by 5 bases and J by 9 bases, with 11 bases left in between. This CDR3 is built from 13 residues. The CDR3 reads CASSLGTSSPLHF. The CDR3 DNA reads as TGTGCCAGCAGCCTTGGAACATCTTCACCCCTCCACTTT.

The chain uses TRBV12-3 or TRBV12-4 and TRBJ2-5; D call uncertain. V lost 6 bases, J lost 5 bases, and 10 bases lay in between. The CDR3 is made up of 12 amino acids. The CDR3 nucleotides read TGTGCCAGCAGGGGGTATACGGAGACCCAGTACTTC. It yields the protein CASRGYTETQYF.

This clonotype was seen once. The chain carries TRBV30 and TRBJ2-3, with D possibly matching TRBD2 (6 bases). The germline V gene has CDR1 GTSNPN and CDR2 SVGIG (reference sequence). This CDR3 has 12 amino acids. V lost 5 bases, J lost 3 bases, and 9 bases lay in between. The CDR3 DNA is TGTGCCTGGGCCCGGGGGACAGATACGCAGTATTTT. It translates to CAWARGTDTQYF.

The genes are TRBV4-3 and TRBJ2-1, with 11 bases identical to TRBD2. Germline lookup yields CDR1 LGHNA and CDR2 YSLEER. The CDR3 has 19 amino acids. The V and J ends lost 0 bases and 8 bases, in that order; junction bases with no gene match: 15. The CDR3 reads CASSQDYSTSGDLHDEQFF. Here the CDR3 DNA reads TGCGCCAGCAGCCAAGATTACTCGACTAGCGGGGATTTACATGATGAGCAGTTCTTC.

This clonotype came up a few times. The V call is TRBV20-1, the J call TRBJ2-3, with a weak D call TRBD2 (7 bases). CDR1 is DFQATT, CDR2 SNEGSKA, per germline (reference sequence). Trimming took 0 bases from V and 4 from J, leaving 17 bases between them. This CDR3 is built from 16 residues. The CDR3: CSARDDLGGAADTQYF. CDR3 DNA sequence: TGCAGTGCTAGAGATGACCTAGGGGGGGCTGCAGATACGCAGTATTTT.

V and J are TRBV7-9 and TRBJ2-3; 9 bases fit TRBD1. The CDR3 contains 16 residues. Germline loops: CDR1 SEHNR, CDR2 FQNEAQ (reference sequence). Germline trimming cut 2 bases from V and 4 bases from J; bases unmatched to any gene: 7. CDR3 nucleotide sequence: TGTGCCAGCAGCTTACCGGGACAGGGTAGCCCAGATACGCAGTATTTT. It translates to CASSLPGQGSPDTQYF.

This chain links TRBV25-1 with TRBJ2-3, with 7 positions matching TRBD2. Germline V gene lookup returns CDR1 MGHDK and CDR2 SYGVNS. The CDR3 contains 14 residues. V shed 4 bases, J shed 8 bases, and the junction held 9 bases outside the gene matches. CDR3: CASSGPERGGTQYF. The CDR3 DNA sequence: TGTGCCAGCAGTGGGCCAGAGCGGGGAGGTACGCAGTATTTT.

This chain joins TRBV7-2 and TRBJ1-1; 7 bases match TRBD1. CDR1 SGHTA and CDR2 FQGNSA come from the germline V gene. This CDR3 is 16 amino acids long. Germline trimming cut 5 bases from V and 1 base from J; bases unmatched to any gene: 10. CDR3 DNA sequence: TGTGCCAGCAGCCCGGAGAGGGGGCGTTCGAACACTGAAGCTTTCTTT. Its translation: CASSPERGRSNTEAFF.

The rearrangement links TRBV12-3 or TRBV12-4 to TRBJ1-3; unclear D gene. The length of the CDR3 is 15 residues. V lost 0 bases and J lost 0, with 6 bases in between. CDR3 coding DNA: TGTGCCAGCAGTTTAGCGTGGGACTCTGGAAACACCATATATTTT. Encoded protein: CASSLAWDSGNTIYF.

The CDR3 DNA is TGTGCCAGCACCCCAGGACAGGGTTACTACAATGAGCAGTTCTTC. This encodes CASTPGQGYYNEQFF. The J gene is TRBJ2-1, the V gene TRBV6-1, with TRBD1 matching 8 bases. Germline lookup yields CDR1 MNHNS and CDR2 SASEGT. The CDR3 covers 15 residues. V dropped 7 bases and J dropped 3; count of bases not matched to a gene: 8.

The chain combines TRBV15 with TRBJ2-3; D is possibly TRBD2 (5 bases). The CDR3 runs 13 residues. Germline CDR1 LNHNV, CDR2 YYDKDF (reference sequence). Trimming took 8 bases from V and 10 from J, leaving 19 bases between them. CDR3: CATLESVGRAQYF. DNA of the CDR3: TGTGCCACCCTTGAATCCGTTGGGCGGGCGCAGTATTTT.

This clonotype has a count of ten or more. The rearrangement joins TRBV12-3 or TRBV12-4 to TRBJ1-1; no clear D gene. V was clipped by 4 bases and J by 5 bases, with 17 bases between them. The CDR3 spans 15 residues. The chain's CDR3 is CASSSRYRRTTEAFF. CDR3 nucleotides: TGTGCCAGCAGTTCCCGGTATCGACGGACGACTGAAGCTTTCTTT.

The table lists this clonotype with a few counts. V and J are TRBV4-1 and TRBJ1-5; D remains ambiguous. Trimming removed 1 base at V and 3 bases at J, with 10 bases between. There are 15 residues in the CDR3. Looked up from germline, CDR1 is MGHRA and CDR2 is YSYEKL. The CDR3 spells CASSQGPSNNQPQHF. CDR3 nucleotide sequence: TGCGCCAGCAGCCAAGGACCCAGCAACAATCAGCCCCAGCATTTT.

This clonotype has a count of ten or more. This rearrangement joins TRBV5-1 to TRBJ2-5; possibly TRBD1 for D (6 bases). CDR3 length equals 14 residues. CDR1 and CDR2 (germline): SGHRS, YFSETQ. Trimming took 6 bases from V and 2 from J, leaving 14 bases between them. The chain's CDR3 is CASMRSGQQETQYF. CDR3 coding DNA: TGCGCCAGCATGAGGTCAGGACAGCAAGAGACCCAGTACTTC.

The V and J genes are TRBV5-1 and TRBJ2-6; D not certain. The CDR3 contains 17 residues. Trimming cost V 0 bases and J 0 bases, with 10 bases left between them. Per the germline V gene, CDR1 is SGHRS and CDR2 is YFSETQ. The chain's CDR3 is CASSLGHRSSGANVLTF. The CDR3 DNA reads TGCGCCAGCAGCTTGGGACACCGGAGCTCTGGGGCCAACGTCCTGACTTTC.